This entry lists 32 T cell receptor beta chains sequenced from one sample in a study of cytomegalovirus exposure and HLA in healthy donors. The PCR made use of 60 Vbeta and 13 Jbeta primers. Profiling relied on immunoSEQ multiplex PCR, and the TCRdb table lists in-frame clones only, not all of them. This table has roughly 160,000 clones, approximately 81% appearing once. The sample consisted of PBMCs. The receptor source for this set is a boy younger than 10 in good health and CMV-seronegative.

This sequence joins TRBV30 and TRBJ2-1; D perhaps matches TRBD2 (6 bases). Germline V gene lookup returns CDR1 GTSNPN and CDR2 SVGIG (reference sequence). Trimming pared 3 bases from V and 12 bases from J, leaving 12 bases between. This CDR3 is built from 11 residues. The DNA for the CDR3 is TGTGCCTGGAGGACGGGAGTATCGCAGTTCTTC. It translates to CAWRTGVSQFF.

The chain uses TRBV30 and TRBJ2-7, with D possibly being TRBD2 (6 bases). V lost 4 bases, J lost 2 bases, and 12 bases lay in between. Germline V lookup: CDR1 GTSNPN, CDR2 SVGIG (reference sequence). The CDR3 covers 13 residues. The CDR3: CAWTSEGPYEQYF. The CDR3, as DNA: TGTGCCTGGACTAGCGAGGGCCCCTACGAGCAGTACTTC. Full variable domain (outside the CDR3, taken from reference TRBV30 and TRBJ2-7): SQTIHQWPATLVQPVGSPLSLECTVEGTSNPNLYWYRQAAGRGLQLLFYSVGIGQISSEVPQNLSASRPQDRQFILSSKKLLLSDSGFYLCAWTSEGPYEQYFGPGTRLTVT.

The chain recombines TRBV30 with TRBJ2-3, with 7 bases aligning to TRBD2. The trim removed 5 bases at V and 2 bases at J, leaving 7 bases unmatched. CDR3 size: 14 residues. The germline V gene has CDR1 GTSNPN and CDR2 SVGIG (reference sequence). The CDR3: CAWLEAGNTDTQYF. The CDR3 DNA reads as TGTGCCTGGCTAGAAGCGGGGAACACAGATACGCAGTATTTT.

The sample holds one count of this clone. The rearrangement joins TRBV6-4 to TRBJ1-1; 9 bases are shared with TRBD1. Germline CDR1 is MRHNA and CDR2 is SNTAGT. The CDR3 loop spans 17 amino acids. J lost 4 bases, V lost 6 bases, and 15 bases had no gene match. CDR3 DNA sequence: TGTGCCAGCAGCGGCCCCATGGACAGGGGATGGGGCACTGAAGCTTTCTTT. As protein: CASSGPMDRGWGTEAFF.

The gene calls are TRBV7-9 and TRBJ2-7, with 9 bases aligning to TRBD2. Germline lookup yields CDR1 SEHNR and CDR2 FQNEAQ (reference sequence). This CDR3 contains 14 residues. Losses at the gene ends were 7 bases for V and 1 base for J; bases not matched to a gene: 5. CDR3 sequence reads: CASTLSGGSYEQYF. DNA for the CDR3: TGTGCCAGCACCCTTAGCGGGGGATCCTACGAGCAGTACTTC.

This clone was counted a few times. The rearrangement uses TRBV19 and TRBJ2-7; 9 bases are shared with TRBD1. The CDR3 covers 15 residues. In germline, CDR1 is LNHDA, CDR2 SQIVND (reference sequence). With 6 bases clipped from V and 3 bases from J, the junction kept 9 bases outside the gene matches. This CDR3 is CASRESGTGIYEQYF. The CDR3 region has the DNA TGTGCCAGTAGAGAGTCCGGGACAGGGATCTACGAGCAGTACTTC.

The chain has TRBV6-6 and TRBJ2-1; 9 positions agree with TRBD2. The V segment lost 1 base and the J segment 5 bases; nucleotides outside the gene matches: 6. The CDR3 contains 16 residues. CDR1 is MNHNY, CDR2 SVGAGI, per germline (reference sequence). The CDR3 is CASSYWASGNDNEQFF. DNA for the CDR3: TGTGCCAGCAGTTACTGGGCTAGCGGGAACGACAATGAGCAGTTCTTC.

The chain has TRBV30 and TRBJ1-5, with D tentatively TRBD1 (5 bases). The ends were cut back, 1 base at V and 6 bases at J, with 10 bases in the middle. Germline V lookup: CDR1 GTSNPN, CDR2 SVGIG (reference sequence). This CDR3 contains 13 residues. CDR3 sequence reads: CAWSARGSQPQHF. The DNA of the CDR3 is TGTGCCTGGAGTGCAAGGGGTAGTCAGCCCCAGCATTTT.

The chain uses TRBV28 and TRBJ2-1; the D is unclear. Germline lookup yields CDR1 MDHEN and CDR2 SYDVKM. This CDR3 has 16 residues. Deletions cut 5 bases from V and 8 bases from J, with 22 bases between. The CDR3, as DNA: TGTGCCAGCAGTCCCATAGGAGAATCCCAAACGTATGAGCAGTTCTTC. Translation gives CASSPIGESQTYEQFF. The full variable domain, completed using reference TRBV28 and TRBJ2-1, is DVKVTQSSRYLVKRTGEKVFLECVQDMDHENMFWYRQDPGLGLRLIYFSYDVKMKEKGDIPEGYSVSREKKERFSLILESASTNQTSMYLCASSPIGESQTYEQFFGPGTRLTVL.

This clone is a singleton in its sample. The J gene is TRBJ2-3, the V gene TRBV21-1; the table calls TRBD1, which could not be checked here. TRBV21-1 is labeled a pseudogene. The CDR3 totals 12 residues. CDR3 loop: CASSTFGTGQYF. The DNA of the CDR3 is TGTGCCAGCAGCACTTTTGGGACAGGGCAGTATTTT.

The rearrangement links TRBV18 to TRBJ2-3; 11 nucleotides align to TRBD2. The V and J ends lost 6 bases and 3 bases, in that order; junction bases with no gene match: 8. This CDR3 comprises 16 residues. Germline CDR1 reads KGHSH; CDR2 reads LQKENI. This CDR3 is CASSSLTSGTTDTQYF. The CDR3 DNA reads as TGTGCCAGCTCGTCTTTGACTAGCGGGACGACAGATACGCAGTATTTT.

This chain joins TRBV27 and TRBJ2-1; TRBD2 matches at 8 bases. The CDR3 loop spans 17 amino acids. Germline values: CDR1 MNHEY, CDR2 SMNVEV (reference sequence). The V and J ends lost 4 bases and 4 bases, in that order; junction bases with no gene match: 12. CDR3: CASSSDSGTSVYNEQFF. CDR3 nucleotide sequence: TGTGCCAGCAGTTCTGATAGCGGGACATCAGTATACAATGAGCAGTTCTTC.

The V call is TRBV2, the J call TRBJ2-7, with TRBD2 matching over 10 bases. The V and J ends lost 6 bases and 6 bases, in that order; junction bases with no gene match: 11. The V gene's germline CDR1 is SNHLY and CDR2 FYNNEI. The CDR3 has 15 amino acids. The CDR3 nucleotides read TGTGCCAGCAGAGAGACTAGCGGGCTTCTGACCGAGCAGTACTTC. Translating it yields CASRETSGLLTEQYF.

This chain connects TRBV28 to TRBJ2-5, with 9 bases aligning to TRBD2. The DNA end favors TRBJ2-7, so the J call may be wrong. The CDR3 covers 13 residues. Germline CDR1 is MDHEN and CDR2 is SYDVKM. CDR3 protein: CASSIAGAPEQYF. The CDR3 DNA reads TGTGCCAGCAGTATAGCGGGAGCGCCCGAGCAGTACTTC.

A word on this clone: At the DNA level, this CDR3 is encoded by other sequences in the same sample as well. CDR3 sequence reads: CASSLSGTDTQYF. The DNA for the CDR3 is TGCGCCAGCAGCTTGAGCGGCACAGATACGCAGTATTTT. This sequence joins TRBV5-1 and TRBJ2-3, with unresolved D. Deletions cut 1 base from V and 1 base from J, with 4 bases between. CDR3 size: 13 residues. Germline CDR1 is SGHRS and CDR2 is YFSETQ.

CDR3: CASSYPGLRGSTEAFF. The CDR3 nucleotides are TGTGCCAGCAGTTACCCGGGGTTGAGGGGGTCCACTGAAGCTTTCTTT. The chain links TRBV6-6 to TRBJ1-1, with D perhaps matching TRBD1 (6 bases). Germline V CDR1 and CDR2: MNHNY, SVGAGI (reference sequence). The CDR3 loop spans 16 amino acids. Trimming removed 2 bases at V and 4 bases at J, with 17 bases between.

The V call is TRBV7-9, the J call TRBJ2-1, with 8 bases matching TRBD2. The CDR3 sequence is 14 residues long. Unmatched junction bases numbered 9, after V lost 5 bases and J lost 9 bases. Germline lookup yields CDR1 SEHNR and CDR2 FQNEAQ (reference sequence). CDR3 in DNA: TGTGCCAGCAGCGGGGTGGCGGGGGGCGGTGAGCAGTTCTTC. Translated: CASSGVAGGGEQFF.

The CDR3 DNA reads as TGTGCCAGCAGTTCCACGGTTCGTACCACCGGGGAGCTGTTTTTT. Amino acid sequence: CASSSTVRTTGELFF. The chain is built from TRBV6-5 and TRBJ2-2, with D uncertain. Trimming took off 4 bases at V and 4 bases at J, with 13 bases between the two ends. The CDR3 is 15 amino acids. Germline-derived CDR1 and CDR2 are MNHEY and SVGAGI.

This sequence joins TRBV19 and TRBJ2-1; maybe TRBD2 (5 bases). Trimming removed 8 bases at V and 7 bases at J, with 18 bases between. Germline values: CDR1 LNHDA, CDR2 SQIVND (reference sequence). The CDR3 is made up of 14 amino acids. CDR3 sequence reads: CASSNSVGGNEQFF. DNA of the CDR3: TGTGCCAGTTCCAACTCCGTCGGAGGAAATGAGCAGTTCTTC.

The chain has TRBV28 and TRBJ2-6, with TRBD1 identical over 9 bases. The CDR3 extends over 17 amino acids. V shed 6 bases, J shed 0 bases, and the junction held 6 bases outside the gene matches. Germline assignment: CDR1 MDHEN and CDR2 SYDVKM. The CDR3 DNA reads as TGTGCCAGCAGACGGACAGGGGAGGGCTCTGGGGCCAACGTCCTGACTTTC. It specifies CASRRTGEGSGANVLTF.

The gene calls are TRBV10-1 and TRBJ2-7, with 7 nucleotides matching TRBD2. CDR1 is WNHNN and CDR2 is SYGVQD in the germline V gene (reference sequence). CDR3 size: 13 residues. V gave up 8 bases and J gave up 4 bases; unmatched junction bases: 8. The CDR3 bases are TGCGCCAGCTCCTCTAGCGGTCTATACGAGCAGTACTTC. This translates into CASSSSGLYEQYF.

The chain links TRBV2 to TRBJ1-5; 9 nucleotides line up with TRBD1. The CDR3 contains 15 residues. Trimming took 2 bases from V and 6 from J; bases not matched to a gene: 5. Germline V gene sequence: CDR1 SNHLY, CDR2 FYNNEI. The CDR3 region is CASSEFGQGRQPQHF. Written as DNA, the CDR3 is TGTGCCAGCAGTGAATTTGGACAGGGGCGTCAGCCCCAGCATTTT.

The chain carries TRBV30 and TRBJ1-1; unclear D gene. CDR1 is GTSNPN and CDR2 is SVGIG in the germline V gene (reference sequence). CDR3 length: 13 residues. V was trimmed by 3 bases and J by 2 bases, leaving 10 bases between them. CDR3 DNA sequence: TGTGCCTGGAGCCAGTCAGGAAACACTGAAGCTTTCTTT. Amino acid sequence: CAWSQSGNTEAFF.

This clone has just a few counts. The rearrangement uses TRBV18 and TRBJ2-5, with TRBD2 identical over 8 bases. This CDR3 is built from 16 residues. V was clipped by 1 base and J by 2 bases; unmatched bases: 6. Germline values: CDR1 KGHSH, CDR2 LQKENI. CDR3 in amino acids: CASSPRIGLAQETQYF. The CDR3 DNA reads as TGTGCCAGCTCACCACGTATCGGACTAGCACAAGAGACCCAGTACTTC. Combining the CDR3 with reference TRBV18 and TRBJ2-5 gives the whole variable domain NAGVMQNPRHLVRRRGQEARLRCSPMKGHSHVYWYRQLPEEGLKFMVYLQKENIIDESGMPKERFSAEFPKEGPSILRIQQVVRGDSAAYFCASSPRIGLAQETQYFGPGTRLLVL.

In nucleotides, the CDR3 is TGCGCCAGCAGTAATTTTCCGGGACTAGCGGATAGCTCCTACGAGCAGTACTTC. This gives the protein CASSNFPGLADSSYEQYF. V gene TRBV10-2 combines with J gene TRBJ2-7; 11 bases are a match to TRBD2. Germline V gives CDR1 WSHSY, CDR2 SAAADI. Trimming cost V 5 bases and J 0 bases; bases outside gene matches: 12. This CDR3 region has 18 residues.

Here the CDR3 reads CASSADPGSGGYTF. The CDR3 DNA is TGTGCCAGCAGCGCTGACCCAGGGTCTGGAGGCTACACCTTC. The V gene is TRBV7-3, the J gene TRBJ1-2; D might be TRBD1 (5 bases). Trimming left V 5 bases short and J 8 bases short, with 18 bases between. The CDR3 is 14 residues long. Germline CDR1 is SGHTA and CDR2 is FQGTGA.

The chain joins TRBV5-5 to TRBJ1-4, with 7 bases identical to TRBD1. Trimming cost V 0 bases and J 5 bases; bases outside gene matches: 7. This CDR3 is 16 amino acids long. Germline loops: CDR1 SGHKS, CDR2 YYEKEE (reference sequence). CDR3 loop: CASSLGETGLNEKLFF. CDR3 in DNA: TGTGCCAGCAGCTTGGGAGAGACAGGGTTAAATGAAAAACTGTTTTTT. The variable domain in full, completed from reference TRBV5-5 and TRBJ1-4, reads DAGVTQSPTHLIKTRGQQVTLRCSPISGHKSVSWYQQVLGQGPQFIFQYYEKEERGRGNFPDRFSARQFPNYSSELNVNALLLGDSALYLCASSLGETGLNEKLFFGSGTQLSVL.

Only one count was recorded for this clone. The chain recombines TRBV30 with TRBJ2-5, with 12 positions matching TRBD2. The CDR3 runs to 15 residues. Germline V gene data show CDR1 as GTSNPN and CDR2 as SVGIG (reference sequence). Germline trimming cut 0 bases from V and 4 bases from J; bases unmatched to any gene: 3. The CDR3 DNA follows: TGTGCCTGGAGTGTACGACTAGCGGGAGTAGAGACCCAGTACTTC. Its translation: CAWSVRLAGVETQYF.

V and J are TRBV27 and TRBJ2-7; 12 nucleotides agree with TRBD2. Trimming took 2 bases from V and 1 from J; bases not matched to a gene: 3. CDR3 length: 16 amino acids. CDR1 and CDR2 (germline): MNHEY, SMNVEV (reference sequence). CDR3: CASSLLLAGGSYEQYF. The DNA for the CDR3 is TGTGCCAGCAGTTTACTACTAGCGGGAGGTTCCTACGAGCAGTACTTC.

This chain links TRBV19 with TRBJ1-4; 9 bases are a match to TRBD1. The trim removed 4 bases at V and 5 bases at J, leaving 2 bases unmatched. This CDR3 comprises 14 residues. Looked up from germline, CDR1 is LNHDA and CDR2 is SQIVND (reference sequence). The CDR3 region is CASSTDRGNEKLFF. The CDR3 bases are TGTGCCAGTAGTACGGACAGGGGAAATGAAAAACTGTTTTTT.

The rearrangement uses TRBV6-1 and TRBJ2-7; no reliable D call. V was trimmed by 2 bases and J by 2 bases, leaving 13 bases between them. CDR1 MNHNS and CDR2 SASEGT come from the germline V gene. This CDR3 contains 15 residues. CDR3 coding DNA: TGTGCCAGCAGTGAACCCCTAGGATCCGCCTACGAGCAGTACTTC. Translation gives CASSEPLGSAYEQYF.

The chain recombines TRBV18 with TRBJ1-5; weak D call: TRBD1 (5 bases). The CDR3 has 17 residues. V was pared by 6 bases and J by 0 bases, with 18 bases between. Germline CDR1 reads KGHSH; CDR2 reads LQKENI. CDR3: CASSRAGQGLSNQPQHF. CDR3 bases: TGTGCCAGCTCGCGCGCGGGGCAGGGCCTTAGCAATCAGCCCCAGCATTTT.